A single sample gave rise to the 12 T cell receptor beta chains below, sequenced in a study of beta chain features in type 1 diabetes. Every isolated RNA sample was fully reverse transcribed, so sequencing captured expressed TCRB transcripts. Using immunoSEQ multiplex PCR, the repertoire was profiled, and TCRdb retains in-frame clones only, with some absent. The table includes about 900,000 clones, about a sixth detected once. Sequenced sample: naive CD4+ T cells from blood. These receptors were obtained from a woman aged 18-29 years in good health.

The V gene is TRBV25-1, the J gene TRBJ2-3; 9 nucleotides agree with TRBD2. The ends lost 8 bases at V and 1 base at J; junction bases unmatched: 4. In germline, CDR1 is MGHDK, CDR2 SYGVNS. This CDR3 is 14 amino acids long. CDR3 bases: TGTGCCAGCTCCGCGGGAGGGGGCACAGATACGCAGTATTTT. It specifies CASSAGGGTDTQYF.

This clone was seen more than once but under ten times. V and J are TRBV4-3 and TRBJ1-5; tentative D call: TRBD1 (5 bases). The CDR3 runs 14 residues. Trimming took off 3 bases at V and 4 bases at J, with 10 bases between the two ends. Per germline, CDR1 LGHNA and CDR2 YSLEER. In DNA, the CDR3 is TGCGCCAGCAGCCAGACAGCAGGTAATCAGCCCCAGCATTTT. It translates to CASSQTAGNQPQHF.

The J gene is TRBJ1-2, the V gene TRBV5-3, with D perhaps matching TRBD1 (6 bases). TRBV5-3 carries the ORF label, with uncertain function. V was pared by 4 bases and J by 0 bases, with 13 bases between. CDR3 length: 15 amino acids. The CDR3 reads CARSQWTEANYGYTF. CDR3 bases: TGTGCCAGAAGCCAATGGACAGAAGCTAACTATGGCTACACCTTC.

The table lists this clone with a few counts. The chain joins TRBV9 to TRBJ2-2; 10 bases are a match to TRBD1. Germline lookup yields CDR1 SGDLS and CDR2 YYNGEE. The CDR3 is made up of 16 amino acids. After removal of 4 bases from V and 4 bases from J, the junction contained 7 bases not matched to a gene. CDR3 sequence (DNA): TGTGCCAGCAGCCCGATAAGGGACAGGGGCACCGGGGAGCTGTTTTTT. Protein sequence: CASSPIRDRGTGELFF. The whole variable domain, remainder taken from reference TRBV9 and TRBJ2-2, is DSGVTQTPKHLITATGQRVTLRCSPRSGDLSVYWYQQSLDQGLQFLIQYYNGEERAKGNILERFSAQQFPDLHSELNLSSLELGDSALYFCASSPIRDRGTGELFFGEGSRLTVL.

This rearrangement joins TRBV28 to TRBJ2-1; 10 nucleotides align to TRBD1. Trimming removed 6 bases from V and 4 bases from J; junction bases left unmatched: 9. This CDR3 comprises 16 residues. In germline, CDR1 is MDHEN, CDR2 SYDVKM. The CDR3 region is CASSLGTGVGYNEQFF. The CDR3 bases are TGTGCCAGCAGCCTCGGGACAGGGGTAGGGTACAATGAGCAGTTCTTC.

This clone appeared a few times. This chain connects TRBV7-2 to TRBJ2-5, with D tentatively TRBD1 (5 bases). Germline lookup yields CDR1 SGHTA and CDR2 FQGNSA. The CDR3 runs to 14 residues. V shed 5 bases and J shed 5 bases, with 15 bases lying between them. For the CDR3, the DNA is TGTGCCAGCAGCAAAACAGGAAGATCGGAGACCCAGTACTTC. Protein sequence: CASSKTGRSETQYF. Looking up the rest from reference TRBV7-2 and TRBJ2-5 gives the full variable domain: GAGVSQSPSNKVTEKGKDVELRCDPISGHTALYWYRQSLGQGLEFLIYFQGNSAPDKSGLPSDRFSAERTGGSVSTLTIQRTQQEDSAVYLCASSKTGRSETQYFGPGTRLLVL.

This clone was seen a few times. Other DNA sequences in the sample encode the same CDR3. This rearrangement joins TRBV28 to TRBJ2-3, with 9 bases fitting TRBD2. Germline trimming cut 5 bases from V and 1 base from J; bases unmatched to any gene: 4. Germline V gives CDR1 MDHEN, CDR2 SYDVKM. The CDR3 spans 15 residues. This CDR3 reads CASSPRLAGTDTQYF. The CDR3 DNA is TGTGCCAGCAGTCCACGACTAGCGGGCACAGATACGCAGTATTTT.

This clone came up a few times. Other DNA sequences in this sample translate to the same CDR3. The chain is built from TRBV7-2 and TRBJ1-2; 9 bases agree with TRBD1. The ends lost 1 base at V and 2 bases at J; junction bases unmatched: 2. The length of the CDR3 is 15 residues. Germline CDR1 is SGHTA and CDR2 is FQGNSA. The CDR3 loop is CASSLGGQGNYGYTF. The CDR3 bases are TGTGCCAGCAGCTTAGGAGGACAGGGGAACTATGGCTACACCTTC.

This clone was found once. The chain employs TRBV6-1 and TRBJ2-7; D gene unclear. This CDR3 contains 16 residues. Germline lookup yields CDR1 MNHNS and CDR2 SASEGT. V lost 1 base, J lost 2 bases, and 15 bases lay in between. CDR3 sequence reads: CASSEDVGGLAYEQYF. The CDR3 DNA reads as TGTGCCAGCAGTGAAGATGTGGGCGGCCTGGCCTACGAGCAGTACTTC.

The CDR3 loop reads CASSLALGQKNNEQFF. The CDR3, as DNA: TGTGCCAGCAGCTTGGCGCTGGGGCAGAAAAACAATGAGCAGTTCTTC. The genes are TRBV5-6 and TRBJ2-1; possible D gene TRBD1, 5 bases. This CDR3 has 16 amino acids. V lost 0 bases, J lost 5 bases, and 15 bases lay in between. CDR1 and CDR2 (germline): SGHDT, YYEEEE. Full variable domain (outside the CDR3, taken from reference TRBV5-6 and TRBJ2-1): DAGVTQSPTHLIKTRGQQVTLRCSPKSGHDTVSWYQQALGQGPQFIFQYYEEEERQRGNFPDRFSGHQFPNYSSELNVNALLLGDSALYLCASSLALGQKNNEQFFGPGTRLTVL.

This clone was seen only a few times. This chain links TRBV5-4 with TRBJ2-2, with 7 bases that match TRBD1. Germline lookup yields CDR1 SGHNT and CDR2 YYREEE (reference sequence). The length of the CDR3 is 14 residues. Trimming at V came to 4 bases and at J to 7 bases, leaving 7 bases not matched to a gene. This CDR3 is CASSRQGVVGELFF. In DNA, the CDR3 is TGTGCCAGCAGCCGACAGGGAGTGGTCGGGGAGCTGTTTTTT.

In DNA, the CDR3 is TGTGCCAGCAGCTTAGAGGGAGGACAAGAGACCCAGTACTTC. This sequence encodes CASSLEGGQETQYF. V usage is TRBV7-3 and J usage is TRBJ2-5; TRBD2 might be the D (6 bases). The CDR3 extends over 14 amino acids. The germline CDR1 and CDR2 sequences are SGHTA and FQGTGA. V was cut by 2 bases and J by 2 bases, with 9 bases left in between.